This TCR beta chain appears in the sequencing data of a study of CD8+CD57+ T cells in acquired aplastic anemia. Between the trimmed V and J ends, which lost 3 bases and 3 bases, there was a span of 11 bases. The CDR3 has 14 residues. The germline V gene encodes CDR1 LGHDT and CDR2 YNNKEL (reference sequence). The table lists this clonotype with a few counts. Its antigen is not identified. CD8+CD57+ cell expansion had been shown by flow cytometry in patients chosen for sequencing. Everyone among the patients had severe acquired aplastic anemia. Blood sampling was performed on the patients, and none of them had received therapy by then. Study-wide findings and caveats: The number of CD8+ CDR3 sequences shared by patients and controls was approximately 28.

Researchers used genomic DNA as the template to profile TCR beta VDJ and CDR3. TCRdb re-called the reads with MiXCR, one entry per CDR3 protein. The sample gives about 98,000 distinct CDR3 sequences, approximately 73% of which show up once; approximately 60% is in the top ten. Sequenced material: sorted CD4+, CD8+, or CD8+CD57+ T cells (not recorded which) from PBMCs. The source is a human donor with aplastic anemia. The V call is TRBV3-1, the J call TRBJ1-1; D perhaps matches TRBD1 (6 bases). The CDR3 nucleotides are TGTGCCAGCAGCCAGAGGACAGACTACACTGAAGCTTTCTTT. It codes for CASSQRTDYTEAFF.